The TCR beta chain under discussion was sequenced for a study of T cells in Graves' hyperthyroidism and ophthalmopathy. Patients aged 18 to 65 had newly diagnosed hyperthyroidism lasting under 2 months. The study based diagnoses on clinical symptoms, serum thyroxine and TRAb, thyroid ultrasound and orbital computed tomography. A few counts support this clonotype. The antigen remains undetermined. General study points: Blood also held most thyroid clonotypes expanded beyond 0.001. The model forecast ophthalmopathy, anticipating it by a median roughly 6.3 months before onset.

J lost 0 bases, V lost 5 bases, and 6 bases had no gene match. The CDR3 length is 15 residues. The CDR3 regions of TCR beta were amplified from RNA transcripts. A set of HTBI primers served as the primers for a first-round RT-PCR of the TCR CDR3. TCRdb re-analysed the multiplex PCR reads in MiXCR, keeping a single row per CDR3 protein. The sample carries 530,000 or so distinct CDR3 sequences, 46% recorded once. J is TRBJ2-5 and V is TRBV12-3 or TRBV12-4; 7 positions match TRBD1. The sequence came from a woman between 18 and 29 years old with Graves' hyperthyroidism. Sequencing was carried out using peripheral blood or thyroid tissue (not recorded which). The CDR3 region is CASSRDRGNQETQYF. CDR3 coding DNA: TGTGCCAGCAGTAGGGACAGAGGAAACCAAGAGACCCAGTACTTC.